The T cell receptor (beta chain) described here comes from a study of blood T cell repertoires in COVID-19. For the study at large: COVID-19 samples collected from the United States, Italy and Spain covered acute and convalescent phases.

In the original workflow: Reference gene primer amplification gave estimated nucleated cell counts. Only in-frame clones appear in the TCRdb table, and some are missing; sequencing was by immunoSEQ multiplex PCR. The V and J calls and clone size were taken over from that table, and D and trimming were inferred from the DNA. The data hold approximately 130,000 clones, with around nine tenths observed a single time. This clone was seen a few times. This CDR3 has 15 residues. Losses at the gene ends were 1 base for V and 6 bases for J; bases not matched to a gene: 6. CDR1 is KGHSH and CDR2 is LQKENI in the germline V gene.

Input material: peripheral blood. The TCR originated in a woman in her forties or fifties with acute or convalescent COVID-19. This rearrangement joins TRBV18 to TRBJ2-1, with 7 bases fitting TRBD2. CDR3 residues: CASSPLGAGVNEQFF. In DNA, the CDR3 is TGTGCCAGCTCACCACTTGGGGCGGGAGTCAATGAGCAGTTCTTC.